The present TCR beta chain was sequenced within a study of spatial heterogeneity in lung cancer. This CDR3 region has 12 residues. V lost 4 bases to trimming and J lost 1 base, with 7 bases between them. Germline V lookup: CDR1 SQVTM, CDR2 ANQGSEA. Individually, TCR cDNA molecules were each labelled with a unique molecular identifier. TCRdb re-derived calls from the 5' RACE reads in MiXCR, one entry per CDR3 protein. This table holds around 15,000 distinct CDR3 sequences, over 15% found once. The time point was: blood at routine non-recurrence follow-up after resection. TCRs were sequenced from unsorted whole RNA of tumor, nontumor lung or PBMC.

The sample was PBMCs, taken at follow-up. The chain combines TRBV29-1 with TRBJ1-2; no clear D gene. This clonotype was sampled from a male donor with early-stage non-small cell lung cancer. The CDR3 bases are TGCAGCGTTGTGGGAGATAACTATGGCTACACCTTC. Its protein is CSVVGDNYGYTF.